This T cell receptor beta chain was identified during a study of tumour-infiltrating T cells in Burkitt lymphoma. Study as a whole: The Burkitt lymphoma cohort spanned all epidemiological subtypes. Overall and progression-free survival were predicted by productive clonality. Broader study findings: Many Burkitt lymphoma patients shared several public clonotypes.

V lost 2 bases, J lost 2 bases, and 9 bases lay in between. CDR1 SGHDN and CDR2 FVKESK come from the germline V gene. The CDR3 contains 14 residues. Measured with immunoSEQ multiplex PCR; TCRdb has only the in-frame clones, and not every one. Seen here are approximately 3,500 clones, about 19% observed once, and the top ten hold roughly 1.5%. This clone has only one observation. Its antigen is still unknown. The origin of this receptor is a human donor with Burkitt lymphoma. Specimen: tumor tissue. J is TRBJ2-5 and V is TRBV14; possible D gene TRBD2, 5 bases. The CDR3: CASSQILGQETQYF. CDR3 sequence (DNA): TGTGCCAGCAGCCAAATACTAGGGCAAGAGACCCAGTACTTC.